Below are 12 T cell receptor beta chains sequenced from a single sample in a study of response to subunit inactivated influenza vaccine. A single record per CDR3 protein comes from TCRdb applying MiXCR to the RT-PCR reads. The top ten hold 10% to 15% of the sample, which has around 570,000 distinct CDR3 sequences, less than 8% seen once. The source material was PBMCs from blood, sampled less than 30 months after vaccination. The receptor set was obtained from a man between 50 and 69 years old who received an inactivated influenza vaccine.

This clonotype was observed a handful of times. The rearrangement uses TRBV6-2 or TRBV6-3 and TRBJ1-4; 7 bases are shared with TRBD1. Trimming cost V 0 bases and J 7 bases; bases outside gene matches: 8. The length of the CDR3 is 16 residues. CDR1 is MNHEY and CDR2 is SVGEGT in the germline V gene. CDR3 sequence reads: CASSYSRRQGGEKLFF. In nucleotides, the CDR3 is TGTGCCAGCAGTTACTCGAGGAGACAGGGTGGTGAAAAACTGTTTTTT.

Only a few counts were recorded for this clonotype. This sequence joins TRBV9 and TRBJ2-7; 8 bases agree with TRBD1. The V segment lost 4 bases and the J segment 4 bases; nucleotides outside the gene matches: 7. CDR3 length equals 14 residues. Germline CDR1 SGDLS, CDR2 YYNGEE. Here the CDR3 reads CASSPQGAGYEQYF. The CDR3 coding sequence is TGTGCCAGCAGCCCTCAGGGGGCCGGATACGAGCAGTACTTC.

In nucleotides, the CDR3 is TGTGCCAGCAGCCCACGCCCCACGGGCGACTCCTACGAGCAGTACTTC. Translation gives CASSPRPTGDSYEQYF. V is TRBV3-1 and J is TRBJ2-7; D ambiguous. The CDR3 is made up of 16 amino acids. Germline V gene lookup returns CDR1 LGHDT and CDR2 YNNKEL (reference sequence). The V end lost 4 bases, the J end lost 0 bases, and 16 bases lay between the germline ends.

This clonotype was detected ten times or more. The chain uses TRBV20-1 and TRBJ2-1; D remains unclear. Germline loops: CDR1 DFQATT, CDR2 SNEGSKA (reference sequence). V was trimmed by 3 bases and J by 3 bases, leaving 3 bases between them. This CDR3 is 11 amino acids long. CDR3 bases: TGCAGTGCTAGCTTCTACAATGAGCAGTTCTTC. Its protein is CSASFYNEQFF.

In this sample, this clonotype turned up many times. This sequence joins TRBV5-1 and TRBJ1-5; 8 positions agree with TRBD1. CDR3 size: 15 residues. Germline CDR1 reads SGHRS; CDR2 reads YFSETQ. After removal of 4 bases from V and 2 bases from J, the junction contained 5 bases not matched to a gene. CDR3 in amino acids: CASSEGQGGNQPQHF. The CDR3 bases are TGCGCCAGCAGCGAAGGACAGGGAGGCAATCAGCCCCAGCATTTT.

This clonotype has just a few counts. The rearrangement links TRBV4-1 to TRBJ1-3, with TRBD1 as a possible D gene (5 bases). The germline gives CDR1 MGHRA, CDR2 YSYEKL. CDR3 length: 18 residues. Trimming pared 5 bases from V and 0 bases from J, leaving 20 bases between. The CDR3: CASSSPAPGRISGNTIYF. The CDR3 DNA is TGCGCCAGCAGCTCACCCGCCCCGGGACGTATCTCTGGAAACACCATATATTTT.

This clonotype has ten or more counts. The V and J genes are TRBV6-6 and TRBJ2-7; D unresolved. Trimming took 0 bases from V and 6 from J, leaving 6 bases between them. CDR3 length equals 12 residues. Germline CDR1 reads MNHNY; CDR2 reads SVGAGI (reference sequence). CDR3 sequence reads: CASSYSGSEQYF. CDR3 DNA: TGTGCCAGCAGTTACTCGGGCAGCGAGCAGTACTTC.

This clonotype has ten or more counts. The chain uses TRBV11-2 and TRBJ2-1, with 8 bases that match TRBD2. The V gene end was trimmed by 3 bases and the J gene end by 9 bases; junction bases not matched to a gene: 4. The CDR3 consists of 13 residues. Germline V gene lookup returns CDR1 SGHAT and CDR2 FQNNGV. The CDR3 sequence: CASSFSREGEQFF. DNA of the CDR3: TGTGCCAGCAGCTTTAGTCGGGAGGGTGAGCAGTTCTTC.

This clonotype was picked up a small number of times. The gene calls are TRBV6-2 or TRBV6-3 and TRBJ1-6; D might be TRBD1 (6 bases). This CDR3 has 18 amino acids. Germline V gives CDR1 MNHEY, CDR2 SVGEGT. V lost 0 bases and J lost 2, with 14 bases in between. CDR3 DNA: TGTGCCAGCAGTTACTCGGGCAGGGGAAGGACCTATAATTCACCCCTCCACTTT. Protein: CASSYSGRGRTYNSPLHF.

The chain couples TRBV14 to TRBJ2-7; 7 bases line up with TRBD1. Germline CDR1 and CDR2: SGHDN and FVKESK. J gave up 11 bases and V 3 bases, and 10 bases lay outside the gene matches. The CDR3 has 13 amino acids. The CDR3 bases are TGTGCCAGCAGCCACCGGGGACAGTTAAACGAGTACTTC. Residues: CASSHRGQLNEYF.

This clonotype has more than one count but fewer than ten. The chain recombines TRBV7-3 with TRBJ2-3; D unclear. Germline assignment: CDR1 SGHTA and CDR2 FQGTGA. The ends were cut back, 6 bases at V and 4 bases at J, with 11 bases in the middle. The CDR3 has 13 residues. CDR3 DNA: TGTGCCAGCAGTCAAGACCCGGCAGATACGCAGTATTTT. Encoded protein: CASSQDPADTQYF.

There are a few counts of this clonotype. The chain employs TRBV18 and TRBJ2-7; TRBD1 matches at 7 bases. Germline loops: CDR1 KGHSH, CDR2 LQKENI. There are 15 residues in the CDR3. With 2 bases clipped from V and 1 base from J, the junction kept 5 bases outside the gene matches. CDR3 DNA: TGTGCCAGCTCACCAGGGACAGTGGCTTCCTACGAGCAGTACTTC. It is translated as CASSPGTVASYEQYF. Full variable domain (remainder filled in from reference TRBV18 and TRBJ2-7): NAGVMQNPRHLVRRRGQEARLRCSPMKGHSHVYWYRQLPEEGLKFMVYLQKENIIDESGMPKERFSAEFPKEGPSILRIQQVVRGDSAAYFCASSPGTVASYEQYFGPGTRLTVT.